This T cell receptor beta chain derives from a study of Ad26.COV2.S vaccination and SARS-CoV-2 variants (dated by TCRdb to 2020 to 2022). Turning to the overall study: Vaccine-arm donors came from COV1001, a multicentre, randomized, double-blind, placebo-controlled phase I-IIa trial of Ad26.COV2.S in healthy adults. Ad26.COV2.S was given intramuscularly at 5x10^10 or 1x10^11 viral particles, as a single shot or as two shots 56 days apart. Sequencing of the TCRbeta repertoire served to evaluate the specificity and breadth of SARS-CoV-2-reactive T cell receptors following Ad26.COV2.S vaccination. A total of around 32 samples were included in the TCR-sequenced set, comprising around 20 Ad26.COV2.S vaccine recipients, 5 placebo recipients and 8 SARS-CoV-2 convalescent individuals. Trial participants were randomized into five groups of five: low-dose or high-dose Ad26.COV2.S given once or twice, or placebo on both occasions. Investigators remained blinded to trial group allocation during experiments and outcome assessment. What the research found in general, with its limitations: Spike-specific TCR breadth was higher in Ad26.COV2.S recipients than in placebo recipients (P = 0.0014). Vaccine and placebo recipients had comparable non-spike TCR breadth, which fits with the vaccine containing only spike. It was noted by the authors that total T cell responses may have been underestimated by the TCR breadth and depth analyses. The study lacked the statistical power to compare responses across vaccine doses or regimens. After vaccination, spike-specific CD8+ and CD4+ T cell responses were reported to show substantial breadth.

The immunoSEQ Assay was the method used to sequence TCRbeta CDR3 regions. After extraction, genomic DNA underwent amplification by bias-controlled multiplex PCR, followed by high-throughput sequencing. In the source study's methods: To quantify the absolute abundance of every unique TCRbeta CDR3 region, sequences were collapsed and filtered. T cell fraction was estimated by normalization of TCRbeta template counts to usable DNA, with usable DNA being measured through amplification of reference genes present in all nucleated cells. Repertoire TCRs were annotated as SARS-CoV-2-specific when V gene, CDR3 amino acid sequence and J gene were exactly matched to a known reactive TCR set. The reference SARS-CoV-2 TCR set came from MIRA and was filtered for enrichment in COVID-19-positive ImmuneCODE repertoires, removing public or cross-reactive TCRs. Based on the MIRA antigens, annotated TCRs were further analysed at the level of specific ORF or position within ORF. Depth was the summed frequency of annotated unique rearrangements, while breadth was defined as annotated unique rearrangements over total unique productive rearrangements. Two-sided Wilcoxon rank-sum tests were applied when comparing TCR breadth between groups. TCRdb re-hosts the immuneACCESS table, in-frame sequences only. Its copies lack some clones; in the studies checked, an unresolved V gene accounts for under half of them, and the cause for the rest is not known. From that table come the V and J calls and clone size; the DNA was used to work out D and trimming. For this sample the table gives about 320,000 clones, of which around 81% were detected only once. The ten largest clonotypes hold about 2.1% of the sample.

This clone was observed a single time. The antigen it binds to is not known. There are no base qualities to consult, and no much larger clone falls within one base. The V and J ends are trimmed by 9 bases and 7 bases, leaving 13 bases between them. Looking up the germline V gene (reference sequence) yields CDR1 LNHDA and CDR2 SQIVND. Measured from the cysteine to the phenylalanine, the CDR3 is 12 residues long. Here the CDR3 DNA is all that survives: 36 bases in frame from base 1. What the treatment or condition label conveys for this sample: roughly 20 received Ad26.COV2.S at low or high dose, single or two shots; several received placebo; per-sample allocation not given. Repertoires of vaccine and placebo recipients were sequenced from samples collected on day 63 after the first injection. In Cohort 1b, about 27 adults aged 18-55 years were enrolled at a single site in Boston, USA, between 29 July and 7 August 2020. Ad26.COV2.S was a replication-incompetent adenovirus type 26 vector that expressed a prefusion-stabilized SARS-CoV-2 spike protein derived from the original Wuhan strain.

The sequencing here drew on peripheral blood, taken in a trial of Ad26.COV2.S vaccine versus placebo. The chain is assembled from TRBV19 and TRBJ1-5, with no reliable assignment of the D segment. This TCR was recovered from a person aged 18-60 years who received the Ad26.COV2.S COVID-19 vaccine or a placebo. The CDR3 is CASADINQPQHF. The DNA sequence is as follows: TGTGCCAGCGCCGACATTAACCAGCCCCAGCATTTT.